These 7 T cell receptor beta chains were all obtained from the same sample, sequenced in a study of blood T cell repertoires in COVID-19. Libraries were prepared by immunoSEQ multiplex PCR; TCRdb keeps only in-frame clonotypes and omits some of them. The sample gives around 210,000 clones, over 75% of which show up once; 4.5% to 6% is in the top ten. Sequencing was done on a sample of peripheral blood. These receptor sequences come from a man in his fifties or sixties with COVID-19, enrolled during active disease.

The CDR3 sequence is CASSVARGDEQFF. The CDR3 DNA follows: TGTGCCAGCAGCGTAGCCCGGGGGGATGAGCAGTTCTTC. The V call is TRBV9, the J call TRBJ2-1; 7 bases are shared with TRBD2. V lost 0 bases, J lost 8 bases, and 2 bases stayed unmatched. This CDR3 spans 13 amino acids. Germline CDR1 reads SGDLS; CDR2 reads YYNGEE.

V gene TRBV10-2 combines with J gene TRBJ2-7; D is possibly TRBD1 (6 bases). This CDR3 has 15 residues. V was trimmed by 4 bases and J by 0 bases, leaving 13 bases between them. Germline CDR1 WSHSY, CDR2 SAAADI. The CDR3 loop reads CASSVFRDNSYEQYF. CDR3 nucleotide sequence: TGCGCCAGCAGTGTATTTCGGGACAACTCCTACGAGCAGTACTTC.

This chain joins TRBV15 and TRBJ2-3; D is possibly TRBD2 (6 bases). The V gene lost 3 bases and the J gene lost 7 bases, with 11 bases spanning the gap. This CDR3 comprises 13 residues. CDR1 and CDR2 (germline): LNHNV, YYDKDF (reference sequence). This chain's CDR3 is CATSRRGQYTQYF. The CDR3 DNA reads TGTGCCACCAGCAGGCGGGGTCAGTATACGCAGTATTTT.

The V gene is TRBV3-1 (or the pseudogene TRBV3-2), the J gene TRBJ2-7; D uncertain. With 3 bases removed from V and 2 bases from J, the gap between germline ends came to 5 bases. Germline lookup yields CDR1 LGHDT and CDR2 YNNKEL (reference sequence). The CDR3 runs 12 residues. CDR3 sequence reads: CASSHRTYEQYF. Here the CDR3 DNA reads TGTGCCAGCAGCCACAGAACCTACGAGCAGTACTTC.

This sequence joins TRBV27 and TRBJ2-2; D unresolved. Trimming took off 4 bases at V and 1 base at J, with 7 bases between the two ends. CDR3 size: 14 residues. Looked up from germline, CDR1 is MNHEY and CDR2 is SMNVEV (reference sequence). CDR3 in amino acids: CASSSDLNTGELFF. The CDR3 DNA reads TGTGCCAGCAGTTCAGATCTGAACACCGGGGAGCTGTTTTTT.

The DNA of the CDR3 is TGTGCCAGCACCAAAAATAGGGGTAATGAAAAACTGTTTTTT. This codes for CASTKNRGNEKLFF. The V call is TRBV6-6, the J call TRBJ1-4, with a tentative D call TRBD1 (5 bases). V was trimmed by 7 bases and J by 4 bases, leaving 13 bases between them. This CDR3 is built from 14 residues. The germline V gene has CDR1 MNHNY and CDR2 SVGAGI (reference sequence).

J is TRBJ2-7 and V is TRBV3-1 (or the pseudogene TRBV3-2), with 10 bases identical to TRBD1. The ends lost 1 base at V and 7 bases at J; junction bases unmatched: 4. The CDR3 has 14 amino acids. Looked up from germline, CDR1 is LGHDT and CDR2 is YNNKEL (reference sequence). The DNA for the CDR3 is TGTGCCAGCAGCCAAGGACAGGGGGCGCGTGAGCAGTACTTC. Amino acids: CASSQGQGAREQYF.